This T cell receptor (beta chain) was obtained from a study of cytomegalovirus exposure and HLA in healthy donors. Findings and caveats of the study: In a later analysis, CMV-associated beta chains were mostly HLA-associated, it appeared. Researchers reportedly found TCR beta sequences accurately predicted most subjects' HLA-A and HLA-B alleles. For presence/absence analyses, sequencing depth was assumed to be roughly uniform across donors.

The CDR3 is 19 amino acids. Germline CDR1 is SGHVS and CDR2 is FQNEAQ. The V segment lost 1 base and the J segment 7 bases; nucleotides outside the gene matches: 11. Comments on this clone: Its antigen is currently unknown.

With 60 Vbeta and 13 Jbeta primers, the PCR was carried out. Measured with immunoSEQ multiplex PCR; TCRdb has only the in-frame clones, and not every one. This sample has around 230,000 clones, with approximately 85% found just once. The V call is TRBV7-8, the J call TRBJ2-1, with 15 bases that match TRBD2. The sample was PBMCs. This clonotype was sampled from a girl aged 2-15 years in good health and CMV-seronegative. CDR3 protein: CASSLGRAGTSGRWNEQFF. For the CDR3, the DNA is TGTGCCAGCAGCTTAGGGAGGGCCGGGACTAGCGGGAGGTGGAATGAGCAGTTCTTC.